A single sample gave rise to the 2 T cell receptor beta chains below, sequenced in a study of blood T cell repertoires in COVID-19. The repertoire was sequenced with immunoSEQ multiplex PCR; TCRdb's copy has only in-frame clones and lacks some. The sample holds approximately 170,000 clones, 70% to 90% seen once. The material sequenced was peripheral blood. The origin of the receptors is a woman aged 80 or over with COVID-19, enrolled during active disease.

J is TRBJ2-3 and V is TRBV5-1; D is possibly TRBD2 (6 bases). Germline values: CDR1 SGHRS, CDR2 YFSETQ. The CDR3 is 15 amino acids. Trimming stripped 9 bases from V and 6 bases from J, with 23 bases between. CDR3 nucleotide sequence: TGCGCCACCGCGGTTGGGGAGCGGACTACGGATACGCAGTATTTT. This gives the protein CATAVGERTTDTQYF.

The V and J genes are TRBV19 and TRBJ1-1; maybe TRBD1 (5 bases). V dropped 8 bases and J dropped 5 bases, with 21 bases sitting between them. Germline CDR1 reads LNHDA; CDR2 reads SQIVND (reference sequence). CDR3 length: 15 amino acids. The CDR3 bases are TGTGCCAGTCGAGGCAGGGCGATATTGGTAACTGAAGCTTTCTTT. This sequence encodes CASRGRAILVTEAFF.